This TCR beta chain originates from a study of control samples from healthy donors and cancer patients. From germline, CDR1 is SGHTA and CDR2 FQGTGA. Trimming cost V 5 bases and J 6 bases; bases outside gene matches: 11. CDR3 size: 16 residues. Here immunoSEQ multiplex PCR was the method, and the copy in TCRdb shows in-frame clones only, minus some. Of about 61,000 clones in the sample, around 90% were seen once. The sequence was obtained from a man in his sixties with colorectal cancer. The sequenced sample was PBMCs. V is TRBV7-3 and J is TRBJ2-3; 10 bases align to TRBD2. The CDR3 protein is CASSLSALAGVDTQYF. The CDR3 DNA is TGTGCCAGCAGCCTCTCTGCGCTAGCGGGGGTGGATACGCAGTATTTT.